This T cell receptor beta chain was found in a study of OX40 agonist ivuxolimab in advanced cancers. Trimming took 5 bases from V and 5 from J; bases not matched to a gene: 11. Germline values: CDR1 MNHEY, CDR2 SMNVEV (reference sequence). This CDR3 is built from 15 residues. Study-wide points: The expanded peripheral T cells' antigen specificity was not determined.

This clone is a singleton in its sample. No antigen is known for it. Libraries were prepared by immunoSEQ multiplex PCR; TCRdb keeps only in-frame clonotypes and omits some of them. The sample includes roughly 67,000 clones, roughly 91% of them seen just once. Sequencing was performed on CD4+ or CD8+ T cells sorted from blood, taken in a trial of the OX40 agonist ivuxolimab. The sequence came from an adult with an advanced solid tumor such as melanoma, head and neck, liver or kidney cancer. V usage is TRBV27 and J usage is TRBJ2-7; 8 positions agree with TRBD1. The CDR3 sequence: CASSRQGTLLNEQYF. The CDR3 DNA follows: TGTGCCAGCAGTCGACAGGGGACCCTTCTAAACGAGCAGTACTTC.